This paragraph covers one T cell receptor beta chain sequence. The sample is drawn from a study of blood T cell repertoires in COVID-19. Study context: Specimens from acute and convalescent COVID-19 originated in the United States, Italy and Spain. PBMCs, B-cell-depleted T cells, or T cells provided the cDNA or gDNA that made up the material.

This CDR3 region has 15 residues. The junction had 7 bases not matched to a gene; V was cut back by 4 bases and J by 4 bases. Germline V lookup: CDR1 LNHDA, CDR2 SQIVND (reference sequence). Original methodology: Amplifying reference gene primers gave estimates of nucleated cell counts. Only in-frame clones appear in the TCRdb table, and some are missing; sequencing was by immunoSEQ multiplex PCR. V, J and clone size reflect that table, while D and trimming were determined from the DNA. This table holds some 120,000 clones, around 90% found once. This rearrangement joins TRBV19 to TRBJ1-5; 7 bases are a match to TRBD1. Sequenced sample: peripheral blood. The receptor was isolated from a human donor in a cohort sampled during active COVID-19. This chain's CDR3 is CASSTTGTGNQPQHF. The CDR3 nucleotides are TGTGCCAGTAGTACGACAGGGACTGGGAATCAGCCCCAGCATTTT.